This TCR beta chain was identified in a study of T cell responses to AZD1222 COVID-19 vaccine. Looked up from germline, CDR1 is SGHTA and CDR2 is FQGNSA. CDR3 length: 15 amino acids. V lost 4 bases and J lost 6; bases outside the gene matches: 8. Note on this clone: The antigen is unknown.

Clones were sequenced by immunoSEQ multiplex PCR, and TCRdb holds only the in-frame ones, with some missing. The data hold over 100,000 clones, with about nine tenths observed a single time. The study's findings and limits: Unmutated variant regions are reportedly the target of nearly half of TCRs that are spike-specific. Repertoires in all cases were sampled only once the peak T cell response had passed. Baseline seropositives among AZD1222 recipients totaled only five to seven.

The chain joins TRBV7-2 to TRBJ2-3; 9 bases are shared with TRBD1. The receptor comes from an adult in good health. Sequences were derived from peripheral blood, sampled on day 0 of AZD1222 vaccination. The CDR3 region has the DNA TGTGCCAGCAGCTCATCCGGGACAGGGCCTGATACGCAGTATTTT. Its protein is CASSSSGTGPDTQYF.